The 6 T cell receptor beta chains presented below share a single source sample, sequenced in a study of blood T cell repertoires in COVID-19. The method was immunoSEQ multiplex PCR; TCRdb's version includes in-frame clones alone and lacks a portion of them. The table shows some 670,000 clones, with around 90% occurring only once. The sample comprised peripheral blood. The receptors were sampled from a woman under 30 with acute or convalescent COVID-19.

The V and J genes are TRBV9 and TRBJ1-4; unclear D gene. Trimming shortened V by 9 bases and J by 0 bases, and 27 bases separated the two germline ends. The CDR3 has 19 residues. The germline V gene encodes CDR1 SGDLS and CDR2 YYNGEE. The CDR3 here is CATAVNTQPRDATNEKLFF. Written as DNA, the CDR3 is TGTGCCACCGCGGTTAACACCCAACCCCGAGACGCAACTAATGAAAAACTGTTTTTT.

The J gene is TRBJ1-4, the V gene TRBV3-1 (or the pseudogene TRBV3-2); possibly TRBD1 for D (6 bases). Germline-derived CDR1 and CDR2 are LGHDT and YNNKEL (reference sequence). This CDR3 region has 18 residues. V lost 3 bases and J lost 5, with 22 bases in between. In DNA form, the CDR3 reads TGTGCCAGCAGCCAGGTAGGGACACTCAAGGGGTACAATGAAAAACTGTTTTTT. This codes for CASSQVGTLKGYNEKLFF.

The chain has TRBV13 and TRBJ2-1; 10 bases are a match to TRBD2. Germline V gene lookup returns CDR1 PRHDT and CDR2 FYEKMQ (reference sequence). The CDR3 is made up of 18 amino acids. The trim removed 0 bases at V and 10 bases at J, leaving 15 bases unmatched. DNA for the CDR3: TGTGCCAGCAGCTTAGGCCAGGCCAGCGGGGGGGCCGGTAGGGAGCAGTTCTTC. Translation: CASSLGQASGGAGREQFF.

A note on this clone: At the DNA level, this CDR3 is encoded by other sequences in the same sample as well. CDR3 protein: CASSQDLRQPQHF. As DNA, the CDR3 is TGTGCCAGCAGCCAAGATCTGAGACAGCCCCAGCATTTT. The chain has TRBV14 and TRBJ1-5; D gene ambiguous. The CDR3 is 13 residues long. CDR1 is SGHDN and CDR2 is FVKESK in the germline V gene. Trimming removed 0 bases from V and 7 bases from J, with 7 bases in between.

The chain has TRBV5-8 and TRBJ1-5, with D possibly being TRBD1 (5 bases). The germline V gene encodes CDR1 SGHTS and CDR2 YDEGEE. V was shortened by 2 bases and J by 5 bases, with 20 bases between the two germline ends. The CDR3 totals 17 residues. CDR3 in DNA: TGTGCCAGCAGCTTCGTCAGGGTGGATGGCGGCCATCAGCCCCAGCATTTT. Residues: CASSFVRVDGGHQPQHF.

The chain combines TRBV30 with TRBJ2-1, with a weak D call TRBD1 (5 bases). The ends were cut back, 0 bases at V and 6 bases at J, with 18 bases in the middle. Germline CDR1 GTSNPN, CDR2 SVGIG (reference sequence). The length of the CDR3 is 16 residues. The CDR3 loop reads CAWSVRVGHRINEQFF. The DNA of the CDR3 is TGTGCCTGGAGTGTACGGGTGGGGCATCGGATCAATGAGCAGTTCTTC.